A selection of T cell receptor beta chains follows, all from one sample in a study of blood T cell repertoires in COVID-19. Generated by immunoSEQ multiplex PCR, the TCRdb table keeps only in-frame clones and is missing some. The sample holds 35,000 to 50,000 clones; approximately 84% are singletons and the top ten take around 13%. Sequences were obtained from peripheral blood. Every receptor here comes from a woman in her 70s in a cohort sampled during active COVID-19. CDR3s include the opening cysteine and the closing phenylalanine or tryptophan. Fields, in order: J gene, D gene, V gene, clone size, CDR3 protein, CDR3 DNA. D genes are given only for firm matches. Part of the rows lack a size; the others show once, few, many or a class for expanded clones.

J gene: TRBJ2-7; D gene: TRBD2; V gene: TRBV5-1; clone size: -; CDR3 protein: CASSFSAGGSYEQYF; CDR3 DNA: TGCGCCAGCAGCTTTTCGGCGGGAGGGTCCTACGAGCAGTACTTC
J gene: TRBJ2-2; D gene: TRBD1; V gene: TRBV7-2; clone size: -; CDR3 protein: CASSVRQTGEILGTGELFF; CDR3 DNA: TGTGCCAGCAGCGTCCGCCAGACAGGGGAAATACTAGGGACCGGGGAGCTGTTTTTT
J gene: TRBJ2-2; D gene: -; V gene: TRBV28; clone size: -; CDR3 protein: CASSAPGVTNTGELFF; CDR3 DNA: TGTGCCAGCAGTGCCCCAGGGGTCACGAACACCGGGGAGCTGTTTTTT
J gene: TRBJ1-2; D gene: -; V gene: TRBV4-3; clone size: -; CDR3 protein: CASSRSEGSTYGYTF; CDR3 DNA: TGCGCCAGCAGCCGCTCGGAGGGATCGACCTATGGCTACACCTTC
J gene: TRBJ2-2; D gene: TRBD2; V gene: TRBV27; clone size: -; CDR3 protein: CASAAGANTGELFF; CDR3 DNA: TGTGCCAGCGCGGCGGGGGCGAACACCGGGGAGCTGTTTTTT
J gene: TRBJ2-7; D gene: -; V gene: TRBV3-1/TRBV3-2; clone size: -; CDR3 protein: CASSQDGPTRYF; CDR3 DNA: TGTGCCAGCAGCCAAGATGGGCCCACGCGGTACTTC
J gene: TRBJ2-3; D gene: TRBD1; V gene: TRBV28; clone size: -; CDR3 protein: CASVQGPRTDTQYF; CDR3 DNA: TGTGCCAGTGTACAGGGGCCCCGAACAGATACGCAGTATTTT
J gene: TRBJ1-2; D gene: TRBD1; V gene: TRBV27; clone size: once; CDR3 protein: CASSWDRGRGGYTF; CDR3 DNA: TGTGCCAGCAGTTGGGACAGGGGGCGGGGGGGCTACACCTTC
J gene: TRBJ2-7; D gene: -; V gene: TRBV7-9; clone size: -; CDR3 protein: CASSTGLSYEQYF; CDR3 DNA: TGTGCCAGCAGCACGGGACTCTCCTACGAGCAGTACTTC
J gene: TRBJ2-5; D gene: TRBD1; V gene: TRBV2; clone size: -; CDR3 protein: CASTRGTDQETQYF; CDR3 DNA: TGTGCCAGCACCAGGGGGACAGACCAAGAGACCCAGTACTTC
J gene: TRBJ1-1; D gene: TRBD1; V gene: TRBV4-1; clone size: once; CDR3 protein: CASSQMTGKNTEAFF; CDR3 DNA: TGCGCCAGCAGCCAGATGACAGGGAAAAACACTGAAGCTTTCTTT
J gene: TRBJ2-7; D gene: -; V gene: TRBV4-1; clone size: once; CDR3 protein: CASSQERAGEGEQYF; CDR3 DNA: TGCGCCAGCAGCCAAGAAAGGGCAGGGGAAGGCGAGCAGTACTTC
J gene: TRBJ2-3; D gene: TRBD2; V gene: TRBV3-1/TRBV3-2; clone size: -; CDR3 protein: CASSRTSGTDTQYF; CDR3 DNA: TGTGCCAGCAGCCGGACTAGCGGCACAGATACGCAGTATTTT
J gene: TRBJ2-7; D gene: -; V gene: TRBV21-1; clone size: -; CDR3 protein: CASSKGGQAASYEQYF; CDR3 DNA: TGTGCCAGCAGCAAAGGTGGACAGGCAGCCTCCTACGAGCAGTACTTC
J gene: TRBJ1-6; D gene: -; V gene: TRBV9; clone size: -; CDR3 protein: CASSVAQGSNSPLHF; CDR3 DNA: TGTGCCAGCAGCGTAGCTCAGGGGAGTAATTCACCCCTCCACTTT
J gene: TRBJ2-1; D gene: TRBD2; V gene: TRBV7-9; clone size: -; CDR3 protein: CASSPGLAGVLNEQFF; CDR3 DNA: TGTGCCAGCAGCCCGGGACTAGCGGGAGTCCTCAATGAGCAGTTCTTC
J gene: TRBJ2-1; D gene: TRBD2; V gene: TRBV18; clone size: -; CDR3 protein: CASSLREGDYNEQFF; CDR3 DNA: TGTGCCAGCTCACTTCGGGAGGGAGACTACAATGAGCAGTTCTTC
J gene: TRBJ1-2; D gene: -; V gene: TRBV14; clone size: -; CDR3 protein: CASSEDSYDGYTF; CDR3 DNA: TGTGCCAGCAGCGAGGACAGTTATGATGGCTACACCTTC
J gene: TRBJ1-6; D gene: TRBD1; V gene: TRBV28; clone size: -; CDR3 protein: CASSPMTGVYNSPLHF; CDR3 DNA: TGTGCCAGCAGTCCCATGACAGGGGTCTATAATTCACCCCTCCACTTT
J gene: TRBJ2-7; D gene: TRBD1; V gene: TRBV19; clone size: -; CDR3 protein: CASSWTGGRDEQYF; CDR3 DNA: TGTGCCAGTAGTTGGACAGGGGGTAGGGACGAGCAGTACTTC
J gene: TRBJ2-1; D gene: TRBD1; V gene: TRBV12-5; clone size: once; CDR3 protein: CASGPVTGSFEDNEQFF; CDR3 DNA: TGTGCTAGTGGTCCAGTGACAGGGAGTTTTGAGGACAATGAGCAGTTCTTC
J gene: TRBJ2-7; D gene: -; V gene: TRBV27; clone size: few; CDR3 protein: CASSPIPPERAGNYEQYF; CDR3 DNA: TGTGCCAGCAGTCCCATCCCTCCTGAGCGAGCCGGGAACTACGAGCAGTACTTC
J gene: TRBJ1-5; D gene: TRBD1; V gene: TRBV19; clone size: -; CDR3 protein: CASSISTGSSNQPQHF; CDR3 DNA: TGTGCCAGTAGTATATCGACAGGGAGTAGCAATCAGCCCCAGCATTTT
J gene: TRBJ1-1; D gene: -; V gene: TRBV5-1; clone size: few; CDR3 protein: CASSLGQSNTEAFF; CDR3 DNA: TGCGCCAGCAGCTTGGGGCAATCGAACACTGAAGCTTTCTTT
J gene: TRBJ2-2; D gene: -; V gene: TRBV10-3; clone size: -; CDR3 protein: CAISDSTNTGELFF; CDR3 DNA: TGTGCCATCAGTGATAGCACGAACACCGGGGAGCTGTTTTTT
J gene: TRBJ2-1; D gene: -; V gene: TRBV12-3/TRBV12-4; clone size: -; CDR3 protein: CASSDRRTAKQFF; CDR3 DNA: TGTGCCAGCAGTGACAGGAGGACGGCCAAGCAGTTCTTC
J gene: TRBJ1-2; D gene: -; V gene: TRBV5-5; clone size: -; CDR3 protein: CASSLGTTNYGYTF; CDR3 DNA: TGTGCCAGCAGCTTGGGAACTACGAACTATGGCTACACCTTC
J gene: TRBJ2-1; D gene: TRBD2; V gene: TRBV5-1; clone size: -; CDR3 protein: CASSPSGTSGYNEQFF; CDR3 DNA: TGCGCCAGCAGCCCGAGCGGGACTAGCGGATACAATGAGCAGTTCTTC
J gene: TRBJ2-1; D gene: -; V gene: TRBV5-1; clone size: -; CDR3 protein: CASSPGGGFSYNEQFF; CDR3 DNA: TGCGCCAGCAGCCCGGGGGGCGGTTTCTCCTACAATGAGCAGTTCTTC